This T cell receptor (beta chain) was captured by sequencing in a study of blood T cell repertoires in COVID-19. Turning to the study itself: Acute and convalescent COVID-19 specimens originated in the United States, Italy and Spain.

In the study's own analysis: Amplification from reference gene primers served as the basis for estimated nucleated cell counts. The method was immunoSEQ multiplex PCR; TCRdb's version includes in-frame clones alone and lacks a portion of them. For V, J and clone size, that table is used; D and trimming come from the DNA. The sample yields a few hundred thousand clones, about 90% seen once. Germline V gene lookup returns CDR1 MNHNY and CDR2 SVGAGI (reference sequence). V shed 5 bases and J shed 0 bases, with 23 bases lying between them. There are 19 residues in the CDR3. The source is a woman in her twenties or thirties with COVID-19, enrolled during active disease. J is TRBJ2-1 and V is TRBV6-6, with a weak D call TRBD2 (6 bases). Material: peripheral blood. As DNA, the CDR3 is TGTGCCAGCAGTCTCTTAGCGGAGAGAACAGAGAGCTCCTACAATGAGCAGTTCTTC. Its translation: CASSLLAERTESSYNEQFF.